Listed below are T cell receptor beta chains from one sample, sequenced in a study of blood T cell repertoires in COVID-19. Measured with immunoSEQ multiplex PCR; TCRdb has only the in-frame clones, and not every one. In the table there are roughly 350,000 clones, about 87% of which are singletons. Sequencing was done on a sample of peripheral blood. The receptor source for this set is a woman aged 45 to 65 with COVID-19, enrolled during active disease. CDR3s include the opening cysteine and the closing phenylalanine or tryptophan. D genes are given only for firm matches. Size tells how often a clone was seen (once, few, many) or the class of an expanded clone, and some rows leave it out.

>.|TRBV27|15|TRBJ2-1|TRBD1
CASSSRTGAWNEQFF
TGTGCCAGCAGTTCGAGGACAGGGGCATGGAATGAGCAGTTCTTC
>.|TRBV20-1|16|TRBJ2-3|TRBD2
CSASTSGRASTDTQYF
TGCAGTGCTAGTACTAGCGGGAGGGCTAGCACAGATACGCAGTATTTT
>.|TRBV10-1|13|TRBJ1-4|.
CASRPAGGEKLFF
TGCGCCAGCAGACCCGCGGGAGGAGAAAAACTGTTTTTT
>.|TRBV7-9|14|TRBJ1-1|.
CASSSTLGGTEAFF
TGTGCCAGCAGCTCCACCCTAGGGGGCACTGAAGCTTTCTTT
>.|TRBV7-6|15|TRBJ2-3|TRBD2
CASSLAGGLADTQYF
TGTGCCAGCAGCCTAGCGGGAGGGCTGGCAGATACGCAGTATTTT
>many|TRBV5-5|15|TRBJ1-1|.
CASSLEVRGHTEAFF
TGTGCCAGCAGCTTGGAGGTGCGGGGGCACACTGAAGCTTTCTTT
>once|TRBV6-5|15|TRBJ1-5|.
CASSYSETVRQPQHF
TGTGCCAGCAGTTACTCTGAGACAGTACGCCAGCCCCAGCATTTT
>.|TRBV5-6|14|TRBJ1-2|.
CASTTAAGWDGYTF
TGTGCCAGCACCACCGCCGCAGGGTGGGATGGCTACACCTTC
>.|TRBV5-5|18|TRBJ1-3|TRBD1
CASSSGTGTLLSGNTIYF
TGTGCCAGCAGCTCCGGGACAGGGACGTTACTCTCTGGAAACACCATATATTTT
>.|TRBV3-1/TRBV3-2|17|TRBJ2-1|TRBD2
CASSHRTSGTQGGEQFF
TGTGCCAGCAGCCATAGGACTAGCGGAACCCAAGGGGGGGAGCAGTTCTTC
>.|TRBV6-5|13|TRBJ2-7|.
CASSYGQSDEQYF
TGTGCCAGCAGTTACGGACAGTCAGACGAGCAGTACTTC
>.|TRBV18|14|TRBJ2-1|TRBD1
CASRTGGISNEQFF
TGTGCCAGCCGGACAGGGGGCATCTCCAATGAGCAGTTCTTC
>.|TRBV4-1|16|TRBJ1-5|.
CASSQFLTASNQPQHF
TGCGCCAGCAGCCAATTCCTGACAGCTAGCAATCAGCCCCAGCATTTT
>.|TRBV5-6|12|TRBJ2-1|TRBD2
CASSFKSGGPFF
TGTGCCAGCAGCTTTAAATCGGGAGGGCCCTTCTTC
>.|TRBV4-3|17|TRBJ2-1|.
CASSQDTPGQFYNEQFF
TGCGCCAGCAGCCAAGACACCCCCGGACAGTTCTACAATGAGCAGTTCTTC
>.|TRBV5-1|14|TRBJ1-1|.
CASSRDRRSTEAFF
TGCGCCAGCAGCCGCGACAGGAGGTCCACTGAAGCTTTCTTT
>.|TRBV6-2/TRBV6-3|17|TRBJ2-7|TRBD1
CASSYSNPGQGPYEQYF
TGTGCCAGCAGTTACTCGAACCCGGGACAGGGCCCCTACGAGCAGTACTTC
>once|TRBV14|18|TRBJ2-1|.
CASSQGRYDRKFYNEQFF
TGTGCCAGCAGCCAAGGACGCTACGACAGAAAATTTTACAATGAGCAGTTCTTC
>.|TRBV7-9|14|TRBJ1-1|.
CASSLEAGRNEAFF
TGTGCCAGCAGCTTAGAAGCTGGGAGGAATGAAGCTTTCTTT
>.|TRBV2|15|TRBJ2-1|TRBD1
CASRIQTGGNNEQFF
TGTGCCAGCAGAATACAGACAGGGGGGAACAATGAGCAGTTCTTC
>once|TRBV5-8|16|TRBJ2-3|.
CASSLGAYIFSDTQYF
TGTGCCAGCAGCTTGGGCGCCTATATTTTTTCGGATACGCAGTATTTT
>.|TRBV5-4|14|TRBJ1-1|.
CASRIQGLNTEAFF
TGTGCCAGCAGGATACAGGGCCTGAACACTGAAGCTTTCTTT
>.|TRBV7-9|18|TRBJ1-4|TRBD1
CASSPRGQGFKSNEKLFF
TGTGCCAGCAGCCCCCGGGGACAGGGTTTTAAGAGTAATGAAAAACTGTTTTTT
>.|TRBV6-1|16|TRBJ1-5|.
CASSETDRYSNQPQHF
TGTGCCAGCAGTGAAACGGACAGATATAGCAATCAGCCCCAGCATTTT
>.|TRBV7-9|13|TRBJ2-7|.
CASSVTQYYEQYF
TGTGCCAGCAGCGTTACGCAGTACTACGAGCAGTACTTC
>.|TRBV30|14|TRBJ2-7|.
CAWSVQRGPYEQYF
TGTGCCTGGAGTGTCCAGAGAGGGCCCTACGAGCAGTACTTC
>.|TRBV29-1|10|TRBJ2-7|.
CSVEDNEQYF
TGCAGCGTTGAAGATAACGAGCAGTACTTC
>few|TRBV5-4|15|TRBJ2-7|TRBD2
CASSSGLAGIYEQYF
TGTGCCAGCAGCTCCGGACTAGCGGGAATCTACGAGCAGTACTTC
>.|TRBV14|14|TRBJ1-1|.
CASSHGSGLTEAFF
TGTGCCAGCAGTCACGGATCGGGTCTCACTGAAGCTTTCTTT
>once|TRBV2|17|TRBJ2-2|TRBD1
CASTSLGQGAKTGELFF
TGTGCCAGCACTTCTTTGGGACAGGGGGCGAAGACCGGGGAGCTGTTTTTT
>once|TRBV10-1|13|TRBJ2-4|.
CASSSTLLSEQYF
TGCGCCAGCAGCTCCACTTTATTGTCCGAACAGTACTTC
>.|TRBV24-1|13|TRBJ1-1|TRBD1
CATGTAGIARAFF
TGTGCCACCGGGACAGCGGGTATAGCGCGAGCTTTCTTT
>.|TRBV2|15|TRBJ1-5|.
CASSEAGTGSQPQHF
TGTGCCAGCAGTGAAGCAGGAACAGGGAGTCAGCCCCAGCATTTT
>.|TRBV5-1|17|TRBJ2-1|TRBD2
CASSSRLAGGGYNEQFF
TGCGCCAGCAGCTCTAGACTAGCGGGAGGCGGGTACAATGAGCAGTTCTTC
>.|TRBV27|15|TRBJ1-2|.
CASSSPGQGSYGYTF
TGTGCCAGCAGTTCCCCCGGCCAGGGTTCATATGGCTACACCTTC
>.|TRBV2|15|TRBJ1-4|TRBD1
CASKFETGGNEKLFF
TGTGCCAGCAAATTCGAGACAGGGGGCAATGAAAAACTGTTTTTT
>.|TRBV11-2|17|TRBJ2-7|TRBD1
CASRYGAPGQGDYEQYF
TGTGCCAGCAGGTACGGTGCCCCGGGACAGGGGGACTACGAGCAGTACTTC
>once|TRBV30|13|TRBJ1-5|TRBD1
CAWSPQGDQPQHF
TGTGCCTGGAGTCCCCAGGGGGATCAGCCCCAGCATTTT
>.|TRBV6-4|15|TRBJ1-2|.
CASSEAQGPPGGYTF
TGTGCCAGCAGTGAAGCACAGGGCCCGCCGGGGGGCTACACCTTC
>.|TRBV7-9|17|TRBJ2-1|TRBD2
CASSLTGVVAGGNEQFF
TGTGCCAGCAGCCTAACCGGGGTAGTAGCGGGAGGGAATGAGCAGTTCTTC
>.|TRBV6-2/TRBV6-3|15|TRBJ1-5|.
CASSYTRGINQPQHF
TGTGCCAGCAGTTACACCAGGGGTATCAATCAGCCCCAGCATTTT
>once|TRBV27|13|TRBJ2-7|.
CASSSTSGYEQYF
TGTGCCAGCAGTTCGACGTCGGGGTACGAGCAGTACTTC
>.|TRBV7-8|16|TRBJ2-6|.
CASSLVVSSGANVLTF
TGTGCCAGCAGCTTAGTAGTTTCCTCTGGGGCCAACGTCCTGACTTTC
>.|TRBV5-1|13|TRBJ1-5|.
CASSLVGDQPQHF
TGCGCCAGCAGCTTGGTAGGGGATCAGCCCCAGCATTTT
>.|TRBV27|15|TRBJ1-5|.
CASSLTGFSNQPQHF
TGTGCCAGCAGTCTTACAGGGTTTAGCAATCAGCCCCAGCATTTT
>.|TRBV30|13|TRBJ1-1|.
CAWSADEYTEAFF
TGTGCCTGGTCCGCCGATGAGTACACTGAAGCTTTCTTT
>.|TRBV5-1|15|TRBJ2-7|.
CASSLGGLPSYEQYF
TGCGCCAGCAGCTTGGGGGGGCTACCCTCCTACGAGCAGTACTTC
>.|TRBV14|18|TRBJ2-4|.
CASSQGGGGIPPGNIQYF
TGTGCCAGCAGCCAGGGGGGAGGGGGGATTCCCCCTGGAAACATTCAGTACTTC
>.|TRBV5-6|15|TRBJ1-2|TRBD1
CASSSRTGNVYGYTF
TGTGCCAGCAGCTCCCGGACAGGGAACGTCTATGGCTACACCTTC
>.|TRBV27|18|TRBJ2-2|TRBD2
CASSSLPRLAVPIGELFF
TGTGCCAGCAGTTCCCTGCCGAGGCTAGCGGTCCCCATCGGGGAGCTGTTTTTT
>.|TRBV7-9|14|TRBJ1-1|TRBD1
CASSLYTGDTEAFF
TGTGCCAGCAGTTTATATACAGGGGACACTGAAGCTTTCTTT
>.|TRBV7-2|13|TRBJ1-5|.
CASSGSGVQPQHF
TGTGCCAGCAGCGGATCAGGGGTACAGCCCCAGCATTTT
>.|TRBV30|14|TRBJ2-2|TRBD2
CAWTVLAGTGELFF
TGTGCCTGGACGGTGCTAGCGGGAACTGGGGAGCTGTTTTTT
>.|TRBV6-5|13|TRBJ2-1|.
CASLQGGYNEQFF
TGTGCCAGCCTTCAGGGTGGGTACAATGAGCAGTTCTTC
>few|TRBV28|14|TRBJ1-1|.
CASGPTLRGSEAFF
TGTGCCAGCGGCCCGACACTGCGGGGTTCGGAAGCTTTCTTT
>once|TRBV9|14|TRBJ2-7|TRBD1
CASSVAPRGNEQYF
TGTGCCAGCAGCGTAGCCCCCAGGGGGAACGAGCAGTACTTC
>.|TRBV30|14|TRBJ1-2|TRBD1
CAWSLDRGRDGYTF
TGTGCCTGGAGTCTGGACAGGGGGCGTGATGGCTACACCTTC
>.|TRBV11-3|13|TRBJ1-1|.
CASSLSRLTEAFF
TGTGCCAGCAGCTTATCCAGGTTGACTGAAGCTTTCTTT
>.|TRBV6-2/TRBV6-3|20|TRBJ1-5|TRBD1
CASSYHGAVLQGYSNQPQHF
TGTGCCAGCAGTTACCACGGGGCAGTTCTACAGGGGTATAGCAATCAGCCCCAGCATTTT